This T cell receptor beta chain was sequenced for a study of cytomegalovirus exposure and HLA in healthy donors. Per the germline V gene, CDR1 is SGHRS and CDR2 is YFSETQ. With 4 bases clipped from V and 4 bases from J, the junction kept 4 bases outside the gene matches. CDR3 length: 13 amino acids. The PCR ran on 60 Vbeta and 13 Jbeta primers. TCRdb's copy holds only in-frame clones and misses some; the assay was immunoSEQ multiplex PCR. The sample includes 37,000 or so clones, roughly 79% seen only once; the top ten take about 10%. Study-level results: Under 20,000 TCR beta sequences were associated with HLA alleles at 0.05 false discovery rate in a later analysis. In vitro testing confirmed three CMV-associated chains as specific for CMV antigens.

At the time of sampling, donors were nominally healthy, though unrecorded immune exposures were likely. The table lists this clone with a few counts. Antigen unknown. Sample: PBMCs. This TCR was recovered from a middle-aged woman in good health and CMV-seronegative. The V and J genes are TRBV5-1 and TRBJ2-7, with TRBD1 matching over 8 bases. DNA for the CDR3: TGCGCCAGCAGCGGACAGGGCTATTACGAGCAGTACTTC. Translating gives CASSGQGYYEQYF.